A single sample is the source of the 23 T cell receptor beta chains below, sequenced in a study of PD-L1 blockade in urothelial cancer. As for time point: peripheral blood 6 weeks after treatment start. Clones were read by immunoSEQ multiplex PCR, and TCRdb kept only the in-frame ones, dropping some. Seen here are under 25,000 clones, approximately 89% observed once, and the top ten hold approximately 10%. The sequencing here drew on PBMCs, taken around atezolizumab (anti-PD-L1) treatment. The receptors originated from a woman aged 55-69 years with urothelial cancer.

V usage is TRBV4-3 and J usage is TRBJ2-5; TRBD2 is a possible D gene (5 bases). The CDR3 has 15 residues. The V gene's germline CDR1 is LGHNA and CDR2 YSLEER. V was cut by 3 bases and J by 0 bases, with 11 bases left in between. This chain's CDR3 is CASSQIKGDQETQYF. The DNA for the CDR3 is TGCGCCAGCAGCCAGATCAAGGGAGACCAAGAGACCCAGTACTTC.

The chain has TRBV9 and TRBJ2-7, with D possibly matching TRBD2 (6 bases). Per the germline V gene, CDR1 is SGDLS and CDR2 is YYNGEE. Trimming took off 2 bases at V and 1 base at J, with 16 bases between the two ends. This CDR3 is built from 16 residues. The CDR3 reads CASSVGGTAASYEQYF. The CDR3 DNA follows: TGTGCCAGCAGCGTTGGGGGGACGGCAGCTTCCTACGAGCAGTACTTC.

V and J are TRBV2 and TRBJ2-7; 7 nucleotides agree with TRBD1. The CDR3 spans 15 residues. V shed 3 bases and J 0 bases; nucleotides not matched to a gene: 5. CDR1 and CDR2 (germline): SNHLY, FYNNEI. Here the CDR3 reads CASSDLGGNSYEQYF. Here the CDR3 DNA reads TGTGCCAGCAGTGATTTAGGGGGCAACTCCTACGAGCAGTACTTC.

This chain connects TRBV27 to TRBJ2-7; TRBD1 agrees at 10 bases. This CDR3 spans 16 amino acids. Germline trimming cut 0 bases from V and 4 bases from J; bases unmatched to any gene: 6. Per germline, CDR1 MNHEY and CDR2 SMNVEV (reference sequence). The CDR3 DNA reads TGTGCCAGCAGTTTATCTGAAGGGACAGGGGATTACGAGCAGTACTTC. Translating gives CASSLSEGTGDYEQYF.

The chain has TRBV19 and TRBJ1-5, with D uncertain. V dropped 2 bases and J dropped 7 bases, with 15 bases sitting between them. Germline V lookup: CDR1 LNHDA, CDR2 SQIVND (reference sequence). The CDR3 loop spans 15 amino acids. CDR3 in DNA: TGTGCCAGTAGTATAAATCAGGTTGAGTACCAGCCCCAGCATTTT. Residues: CASSINQVEYQPQHF.

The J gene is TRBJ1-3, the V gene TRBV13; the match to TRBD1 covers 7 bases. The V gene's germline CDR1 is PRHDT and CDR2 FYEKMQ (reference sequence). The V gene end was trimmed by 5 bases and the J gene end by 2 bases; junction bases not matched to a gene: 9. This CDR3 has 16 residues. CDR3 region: CASSRGGQGAGNTIYF. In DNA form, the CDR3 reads TGTGCCAGCAGCCGGGGGGGGCAGGGGGCTGGAAACACCATATATTTT.

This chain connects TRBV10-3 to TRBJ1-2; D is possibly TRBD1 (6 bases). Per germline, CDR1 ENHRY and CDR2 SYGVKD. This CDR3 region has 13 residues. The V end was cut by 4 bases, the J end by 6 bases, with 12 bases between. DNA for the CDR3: TGTGCCATCAGTGCGGACAGAGATCATGGCTACACCTTC. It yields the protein CAISADRDHGYTF.

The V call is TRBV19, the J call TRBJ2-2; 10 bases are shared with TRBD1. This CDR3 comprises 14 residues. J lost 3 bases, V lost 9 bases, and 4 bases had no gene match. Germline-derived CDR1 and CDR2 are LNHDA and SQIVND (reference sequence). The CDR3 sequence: CASRDRGYTGELFF. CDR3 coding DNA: TGTGCCAGCCGGGACAGGGGATACACCGGGGAGCTGTTTTTT.

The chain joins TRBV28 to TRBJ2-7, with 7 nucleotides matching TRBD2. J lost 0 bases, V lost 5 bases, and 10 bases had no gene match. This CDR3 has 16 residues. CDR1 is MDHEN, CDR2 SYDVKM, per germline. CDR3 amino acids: CASSPIAGGYSYEQYF. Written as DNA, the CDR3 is TGTGCCAGCAGTCCAATAGCGGGCGGTTACTCCTACGAGCAGTACTTC.

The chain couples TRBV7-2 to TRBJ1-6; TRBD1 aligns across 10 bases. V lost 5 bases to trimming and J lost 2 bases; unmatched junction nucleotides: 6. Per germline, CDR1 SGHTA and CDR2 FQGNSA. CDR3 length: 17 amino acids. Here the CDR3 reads CASSPQGTGAYNSPLHF. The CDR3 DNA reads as TGTGCCAGCAGCCCCCAGGGGACAGGGGCCTATAATTCACCCCTCCACTTT.

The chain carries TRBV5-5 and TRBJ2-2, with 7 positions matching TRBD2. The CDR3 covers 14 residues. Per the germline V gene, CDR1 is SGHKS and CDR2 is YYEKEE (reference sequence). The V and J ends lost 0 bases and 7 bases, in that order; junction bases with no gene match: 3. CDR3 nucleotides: TGTGCCAGCAGCTTGGGGACTAGTGGCGGGGAGCTGTTTTTT. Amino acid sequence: CASSLGTSGGELFF.

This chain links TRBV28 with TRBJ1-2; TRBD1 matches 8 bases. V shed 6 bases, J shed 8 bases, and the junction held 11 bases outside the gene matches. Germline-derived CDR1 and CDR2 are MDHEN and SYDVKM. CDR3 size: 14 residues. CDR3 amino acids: CASSRQTGAGGYTF. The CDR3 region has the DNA TGTGCCAGCAGCCGACAGACAGGGGCCGGCGGCTACACCTTC.

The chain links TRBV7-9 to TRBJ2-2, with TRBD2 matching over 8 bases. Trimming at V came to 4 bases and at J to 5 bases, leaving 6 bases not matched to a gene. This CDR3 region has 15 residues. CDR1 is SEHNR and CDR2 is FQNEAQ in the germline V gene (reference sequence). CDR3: CASSYGERGTGELFF. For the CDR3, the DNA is TGTGCCAGCAGCTACGGGGAGCGGGGGACCGGGGAGCTGTTTTTT.

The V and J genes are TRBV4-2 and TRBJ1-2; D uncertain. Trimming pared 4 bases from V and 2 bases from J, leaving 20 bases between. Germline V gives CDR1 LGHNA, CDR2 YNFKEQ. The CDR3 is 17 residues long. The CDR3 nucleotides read TGTGCCAGCAGCCCCCTAAGAGGGCAAAGTAGAAACTATGGCTACACCTTC. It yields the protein CASSPLRGQSRNYGYTF.

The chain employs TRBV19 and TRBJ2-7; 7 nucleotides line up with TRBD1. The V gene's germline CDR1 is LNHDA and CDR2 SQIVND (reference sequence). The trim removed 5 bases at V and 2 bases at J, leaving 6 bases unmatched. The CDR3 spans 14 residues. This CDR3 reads CASSPRDRTYEQYF. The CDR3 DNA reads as TGTGCCAGTAGTCCCCGGGACAGAACCTACGAGCAGTACTTC. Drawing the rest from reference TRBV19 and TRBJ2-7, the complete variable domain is DGGITQSPKYLFRKEGQNVTLSCEQNLNHDAMYWYRQDPGQGLRLIYYSQIVNDFQKGDIAEGYSVSREKKESFPLTVTSAQKNPTAFYLCASSPRDRTYEQYFGPGTRLTVT.

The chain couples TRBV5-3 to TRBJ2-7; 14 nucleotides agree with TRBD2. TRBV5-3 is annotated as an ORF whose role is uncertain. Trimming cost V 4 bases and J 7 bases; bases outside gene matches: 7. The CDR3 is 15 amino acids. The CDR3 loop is CARSGTGTSGREQYF. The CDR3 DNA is TGTGCCAGAAGCGGTACCGGGACTAGCGGGAGAGAGCAGTACTTC.

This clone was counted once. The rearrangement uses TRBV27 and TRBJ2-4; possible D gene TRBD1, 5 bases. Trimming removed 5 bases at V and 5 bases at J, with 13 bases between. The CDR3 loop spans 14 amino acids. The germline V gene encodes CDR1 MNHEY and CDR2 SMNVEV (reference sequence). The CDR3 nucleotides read TGTGCCAGCAGTCCCATTGGGGCCGAAAACATTCAGTACTTC. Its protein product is CASSPIGAENIQYF.

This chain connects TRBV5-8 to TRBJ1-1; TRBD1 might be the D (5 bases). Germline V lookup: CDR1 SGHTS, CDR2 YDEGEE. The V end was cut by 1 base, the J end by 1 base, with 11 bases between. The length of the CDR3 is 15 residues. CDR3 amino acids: CASSLFLTENTEAFF. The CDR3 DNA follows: TGTGCCAGCAGCTTGTTTCTGACAGAGAACACTGAAGCTTTCTTT.

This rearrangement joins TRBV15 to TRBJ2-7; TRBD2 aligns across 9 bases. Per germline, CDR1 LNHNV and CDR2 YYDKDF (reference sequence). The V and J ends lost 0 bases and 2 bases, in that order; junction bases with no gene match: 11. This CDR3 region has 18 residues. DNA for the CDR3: TGTGCCACCAGCAGAGATAGTCAGGGACTAGCCATCCCCTACGAGCAGTACTTC. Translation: CATSRDSQGLAIPYEQYF.

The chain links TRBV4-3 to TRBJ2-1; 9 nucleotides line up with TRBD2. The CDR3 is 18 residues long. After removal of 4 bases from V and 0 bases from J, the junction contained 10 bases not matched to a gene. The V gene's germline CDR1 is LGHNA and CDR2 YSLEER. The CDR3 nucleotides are TGCGCCAGCAGCCGGGGACTAGCCGAATTAAGCTCCTACAATGAGCAGTTCTTC. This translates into CASSRGLAELSSYNEQFF.

The CDR3: CASSEFRDIQETQYF. The CDR3 DNA is TGTGCCAGCAGTGAATTTAGGGACATACAAGAGACCCAGTACTTC. The rearrangement uses TRBV25-1 and TRBJ2-5, with a tentative D call TRBD1 (6 bases). Trimming removed 1 base from V and 2 bases from J, with 11 bases in between. The CDR3 is 15 residues long. Germline assignment: CDR1 MGHDK and CDR2 SYGVNS.

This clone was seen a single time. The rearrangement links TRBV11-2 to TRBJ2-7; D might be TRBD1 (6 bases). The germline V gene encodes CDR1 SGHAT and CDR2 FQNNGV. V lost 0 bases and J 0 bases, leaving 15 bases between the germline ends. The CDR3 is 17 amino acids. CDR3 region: CASSLEWDTYSSYEQYF. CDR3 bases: TGTGCCAGCAGCTTAGAGTGGGACACATATAGCTCCTACGAGCAGTACTTC.

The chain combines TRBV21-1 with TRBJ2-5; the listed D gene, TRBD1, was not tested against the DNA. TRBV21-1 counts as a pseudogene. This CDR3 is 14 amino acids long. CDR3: CASSNIRGRQTQYF. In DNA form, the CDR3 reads TGTGCCAGCAGCAATATCAGGGGTAGACAGACCCAGTACTTC.